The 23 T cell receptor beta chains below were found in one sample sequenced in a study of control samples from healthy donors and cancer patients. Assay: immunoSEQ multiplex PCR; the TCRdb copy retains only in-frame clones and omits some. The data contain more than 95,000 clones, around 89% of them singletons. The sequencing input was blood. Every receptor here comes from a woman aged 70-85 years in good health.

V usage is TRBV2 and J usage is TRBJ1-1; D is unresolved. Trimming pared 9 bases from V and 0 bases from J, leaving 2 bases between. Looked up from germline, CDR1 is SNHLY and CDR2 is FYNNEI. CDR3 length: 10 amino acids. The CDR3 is CASVNTEAFF. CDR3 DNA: TGTGCCAGTGTGAACACTGAAGCTTTCTTT. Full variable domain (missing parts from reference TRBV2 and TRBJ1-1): EPEVTQTPSHQVTQMGQEVILRCVPISNHLYFYWYRQILGQKVEFLVSFYNNEISEKSEIFDDQFSVERPDGSNFTLKIRSTKLEDSAMYFCASVNTEAFFGQGTRLTVV.

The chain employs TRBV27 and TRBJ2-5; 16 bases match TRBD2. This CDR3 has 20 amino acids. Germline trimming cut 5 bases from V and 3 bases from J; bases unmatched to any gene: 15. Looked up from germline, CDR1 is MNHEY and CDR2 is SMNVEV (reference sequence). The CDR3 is CASSAQRPGTSGGAKETQYF. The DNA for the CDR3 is TGTGCCAGCAGTGCGCAGCGACCCGGGACTAGCGGGGGGGCAAAAGAGACCCAGTACTTC.

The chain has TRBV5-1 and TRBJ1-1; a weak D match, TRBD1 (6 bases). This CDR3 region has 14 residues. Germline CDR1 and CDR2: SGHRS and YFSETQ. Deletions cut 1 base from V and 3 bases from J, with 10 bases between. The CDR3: CASSLQGLDTEAFF. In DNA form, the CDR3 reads TGCGCCAGCAGCTTGCAGGGGTTGGACACTGAAGCTTTCTTT. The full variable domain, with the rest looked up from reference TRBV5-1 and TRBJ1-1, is KAGVTQTPRYLIKTRGQQVTLSCSPISGHRSVSWYQQTPGQGLQFLFEYFSETQRNKGNFPGRFSGRQFSNSRSEMNVSTLELGDSALYLCASSLQGLDTEAFFGQGTRLTVV.

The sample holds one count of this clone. CDR3: CASSFPFGAEGWIGNSPLHF. CDR3 DNA sequence: TGTGCCAGCAGTTTCCCATTTGGGGCCGAAGGATGGATAGGGAATTCACCCCTCCACTTT. The J gene is TRBJ1-6, the V gene TRBV6-2 or TRBV6-3, with a tentative D call TRBD1 (5 bases). Germline-derived CDR1 and CDR2 are MNHEY and SVGEGT. This CDR3 comprises 20 residues. V gave up 4 bases and J gave up 7 bases, with 29 bases separating them.

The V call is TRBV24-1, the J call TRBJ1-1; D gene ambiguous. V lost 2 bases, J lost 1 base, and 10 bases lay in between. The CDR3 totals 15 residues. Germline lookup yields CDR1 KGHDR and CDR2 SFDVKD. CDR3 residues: CATSDSRTGNTEAFF. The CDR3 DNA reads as TGTGCCACCAGTGATTCCCGGACGGGGAACACTGAAGCTTTCTTT.

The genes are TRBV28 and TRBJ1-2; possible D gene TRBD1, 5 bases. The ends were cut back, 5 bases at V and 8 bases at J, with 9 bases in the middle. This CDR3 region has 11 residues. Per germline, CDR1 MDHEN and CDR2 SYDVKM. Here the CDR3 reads CASSRQWGYTF. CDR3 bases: TGTGCCAGCAGTCGACAGTGGGGCTACACCTTC.

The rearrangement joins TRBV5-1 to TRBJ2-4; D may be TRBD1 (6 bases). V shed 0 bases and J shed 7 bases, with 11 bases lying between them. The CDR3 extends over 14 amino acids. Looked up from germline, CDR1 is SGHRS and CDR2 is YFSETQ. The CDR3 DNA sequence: TGCGCCAGCAGCTTGGGTCAGGGGATGAACATTCAGTACTTC. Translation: CASSLGQGMNIQYF.

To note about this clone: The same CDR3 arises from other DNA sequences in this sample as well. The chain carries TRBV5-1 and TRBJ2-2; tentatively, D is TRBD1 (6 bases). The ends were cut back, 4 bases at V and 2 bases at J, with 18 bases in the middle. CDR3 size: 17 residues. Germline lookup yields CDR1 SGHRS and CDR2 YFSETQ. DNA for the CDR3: TGCGCCAGCAGCCCTTCTTTGACAGGTCGAAACACCGGGGAGCTGTTTTTT. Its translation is CASSPSLTGRNTGELFF.

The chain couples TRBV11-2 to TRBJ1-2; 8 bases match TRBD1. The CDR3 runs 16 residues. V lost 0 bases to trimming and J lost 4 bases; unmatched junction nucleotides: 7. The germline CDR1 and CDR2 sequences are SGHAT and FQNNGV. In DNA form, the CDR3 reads TGTGCCAGCAGCTTAGATAGCGGCAGGGGGCCCTATGGCTACACCTTC. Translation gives CASSLDSGRGPYGYTF.

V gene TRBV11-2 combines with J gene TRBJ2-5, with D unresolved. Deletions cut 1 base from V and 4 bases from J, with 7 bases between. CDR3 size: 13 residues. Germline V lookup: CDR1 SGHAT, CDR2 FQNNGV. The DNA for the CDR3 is TGTGCCAGCAGCTTAGGTCGGGCAGAGACCCAGTACTTC. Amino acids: CASSLGRAETQYF.

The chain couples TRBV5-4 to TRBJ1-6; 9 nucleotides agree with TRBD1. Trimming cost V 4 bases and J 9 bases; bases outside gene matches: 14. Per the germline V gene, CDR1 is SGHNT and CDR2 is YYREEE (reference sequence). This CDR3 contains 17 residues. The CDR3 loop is CASSPKGSGTGRSPLHF. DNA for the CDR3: TGTGCCAGCAGCCCTAAAGGGTCCGGGACAGGGCGTTCACCCCTCCACTTT.

CDR3 loop: CASSPQAGSLSPEQFF. Written as DNA, the CDR3 is TGTGCCAGCAGCCCCCAAGCCGGTTCCTTATCACCCGAGCAGTTCTTC. The genes are TRBV9 and TRBJ2-1; D remains unclear. V was pared by 4 bases and J by 10 bases, with 24 bases between. The CDR3 has 16 amino acids. In germline, CDR1 is SGDLS, CDR2 YYNGEE.

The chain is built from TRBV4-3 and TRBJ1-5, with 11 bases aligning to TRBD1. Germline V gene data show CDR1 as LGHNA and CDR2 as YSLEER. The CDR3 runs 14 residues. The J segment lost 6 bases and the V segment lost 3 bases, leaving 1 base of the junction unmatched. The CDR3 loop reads CASSQGQGVQPQHF. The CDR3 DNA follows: TGCGCCAGCAGCCAGGGACAGGGGGTTCAGCCCCAGCATTTT.

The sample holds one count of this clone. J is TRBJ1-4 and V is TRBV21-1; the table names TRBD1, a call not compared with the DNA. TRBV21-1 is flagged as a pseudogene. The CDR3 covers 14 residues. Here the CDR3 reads CASSPDRRGKKLFF. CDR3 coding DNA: TGTGCCAGCAGTCCGGACAGGAGGGGCAAAAAACTGTTTTTT.

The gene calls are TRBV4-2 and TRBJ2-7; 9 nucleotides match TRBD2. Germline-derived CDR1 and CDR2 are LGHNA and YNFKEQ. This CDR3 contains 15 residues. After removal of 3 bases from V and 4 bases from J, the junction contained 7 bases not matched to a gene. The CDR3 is CASSHEASGDYEQYF. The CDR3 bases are TGTGCCAGCAGCCATGAGGCTAGCGGGGATTACGAGCAGTACTTC.

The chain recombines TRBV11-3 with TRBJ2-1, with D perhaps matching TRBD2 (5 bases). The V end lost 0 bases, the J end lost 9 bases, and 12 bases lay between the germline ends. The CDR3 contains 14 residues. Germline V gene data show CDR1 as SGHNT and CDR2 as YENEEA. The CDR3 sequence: CASSLDSGKGEQFF. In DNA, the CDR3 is TGTGCCAGCAGCTTAGATTCGGGGAAGGGTGAGCAGTTCTTC.

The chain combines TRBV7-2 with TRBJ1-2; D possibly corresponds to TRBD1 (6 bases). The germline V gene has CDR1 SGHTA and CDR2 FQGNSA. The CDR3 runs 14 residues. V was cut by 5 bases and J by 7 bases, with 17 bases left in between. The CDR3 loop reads CASSPWGGAGGYTF. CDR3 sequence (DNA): TGTGCCAGCAGCCCCTGGGGGGGGGCGGGTGGCTACACCTTC.

The CDR3 region is CASSPTGQGPGTEAFF. The CDR3 DNA reads TGCGCCAGCAGCCCTACGGGACAGGGCCCCGGGACTGAAGCTTTCTTT. The rearrangement joins TRBV5-1 to TRBJ1-1, with 9 bases matching TRBD1. V shed 4 bases, J shed 5 bases, and the junction held 12 bases outside the gene matches. CDR3 length equals 16 residues. CDR1 is SGHRS, CDR2 YFSETQ, per germline.

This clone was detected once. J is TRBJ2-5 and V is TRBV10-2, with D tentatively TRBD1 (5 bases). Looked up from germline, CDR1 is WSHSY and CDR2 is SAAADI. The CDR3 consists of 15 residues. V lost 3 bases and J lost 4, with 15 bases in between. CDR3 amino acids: CASSEFHGAPETQYF. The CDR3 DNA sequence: TGCGCCAGCAGTGAATTCCATGGGGCTCCAGAGACCCAGTACTTC.

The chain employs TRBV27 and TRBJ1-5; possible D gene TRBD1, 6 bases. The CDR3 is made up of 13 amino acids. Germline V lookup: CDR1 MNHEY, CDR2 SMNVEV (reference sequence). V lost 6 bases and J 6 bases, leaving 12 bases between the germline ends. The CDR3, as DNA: TGTGCCAGCAGCGGTTGGGGGCCTCAGCCCCAGCATTTT. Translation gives CASSGWGPQPQHF.

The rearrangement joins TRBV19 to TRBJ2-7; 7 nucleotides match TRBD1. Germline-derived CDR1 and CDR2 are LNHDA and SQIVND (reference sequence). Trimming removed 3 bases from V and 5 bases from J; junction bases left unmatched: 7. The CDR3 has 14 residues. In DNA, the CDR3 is TGTGCCAGTAGTATGAAGAGGGGGCCCCACGAGCAGTACTTC. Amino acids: CASSMKRGPHEQYF.

The CDR3 reads CASSYSRQHSNQPQHF. The CDR3 coding sequence is TGTGCCAGCAGTTACTCGAGACAGCATAGCAATCAGCCCCAGCATTTT. The gene calls are TRBV6-6 and TRBJ1-5, with TRBD1 as a possible D gene (5 bases). CDR3 length: 16 amino acids. Trimming removed 0 bases from V and 0 bases from J, with 9 bases in between. Germline lookup yields CDR1 MNHNY and CDR2 SVGAGI (reference sequence).

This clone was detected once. The CDR3: CASSVTGDRNTEAFF. The CDR3, as DNA: TGCGCCAGCAGCGTCACAGGGGATCGCAACACTGAAGCTTTCTTT. This rearrangement joins TRBV5-1 to TRBJ1-1, with 7 bases lining up with TRBD1. V lost 4 bases, J lost 2 bases, and 8 bases stayed unmatched. CDR1 is SGHRS and CDR2 is YFSETQ in the germline V gene. This CDR3 spans 15 amino acids.